What follows is one TCR beta chain and its context. Its cognate antigen has yet to be identified. It has no much larger one-base neighbor in the sample; base qualities were not kept. The data are from a study of control samples from healthy donors and cancer patients (dated by TCRdb to the early 2020s). The library was made by the immunoSEQ multiplex PCR assay. TCRdb took over this immuneACCESS table, retaining in-frame rearrangements with V and J assigned. Such tables are incomplete; in checked studies, under half of the missing clones stem from an unresolved V gene, and the remainder is unexplained. For this sample there are more than 100,000 clones; roughly nine tenths appear just once. Jointly, the top ten make up 6% to 8.5% of the sample. The CDR1 and CDR2 encoded by the germline V gene are SGHVS and FQNEAQ. The CDR3 contains 17 residues, cysteine and phenylalanine counted. The only DNA kept is the CDR3, 51 bases in frame from the first base. V loses 1 base of germline sequence and J loses 0 bases, and the interval between the two ends is 14 bases.

The TCR was taken from a woman between 18 and 29 years old in good health. The chain links TRBV7-8 with TRBJ2-3; no D gene call is confident. The sample was blood. DNA sequence: TGTGCCAGCAGCTTAGAGCATACACCAACTAGCACAGATACGCAGTATTTT. This gives the protein CASSLEHTPTSTDTQYF.